Listed below are T cell receptor beta chains from one sample, sequenced in a study of vaccination effects on CD4 cells after COVID-19. Profiled with immunoSEQ multiplex PCR; TCRdb holds only in-frame clones, not every one. In the table there are roughly 67,000 clones, about 78% of which are singletons. These receptors' targets are unknown. The sample consisted of CD4+ T cells from PBMCs cultured with SARS-CoV-2 spike peptides, taken before COVID-19 vaccination. Receptors originate from a human donor who received a COVID-19 vaccine. The CDR3 runs from the conserved cysteine through the conserved F or W. Each record gives: D gene, J gene, clone size, V gene, CDR3 protein, CDR3 DNA. The D gene is left open where the match is weak. A row's size may be missing; if present it is once, few, many or a size class.

>-|TRBJ1-5|-|TRBV2
CAVNEASGQPQHF
TGTGCAGTTAACGAGGCATCGGGGCAGCCCCAGCATTTT
>TRBD1|TRBJ2-5|-|TRBV18
CASSPLLQGARETQYF
TGTGCCAGCTCACCTCTTTTGCAGGGGGCGAGAGAGACCCAGTACTTC
>-|TRBJ1-1|once|TRBV29-1
CSVQTENTEAFF
TGCAGCGTCCAGACTGAGAACACTGAAGCTTTCTTT
>-|TRBJ1-5|-|TRBV24-1
CATSLRSNQPQHF
TGTGCCACATCCCTCCGTAGCAATCAGCCCCAGCATTTT
>-|TRBJ1-2|few|TRBV5-1
CASRSDNYGYTF
TGCGCCAGCAGATCAGATAACTATGGCTACACCTTC
>-|TRBJ2-2|-|TRBV9
CASSVAQGNTGELFF
TGTGCCAGCAGCGTAGCTCAAGGGAACACCGGGGAGCTGTTTTTT
>TRBD1|TRBJ1-6|-|TRBV6-5
CASSYRGTATHSPLHF
TGTGCCAGCAGTTACCGGGGGACAGCCACCCATTCACCCCTCCACTTT
>-|TRBJ2-1|once|TRBV19
CASLGGPVAGSYNEQFF
TGTGCCAGTCTCGGGGGGCCAGTAGCGGGCTCCTACAATGAGCAGTTCTTC
>-|TRBJ1-3|few|TRBV10-1
CASSPSSGNTIYF
TGCGCCAGCAGTCCGAGCTCTGGAAACACCATATATTTT
>-|TRBJ2-1|-|TRBV5-6
CASSLGWTNNEQFF
TGTGCCAGCAGCTTGGGTTGGACAAACAATGAGCAGTTCTTC
>-|TRBJ1-1|-|TRBV7-3
CASSLTAVAEAFF
TGTGCCAGCAGCTTAACGGCAGTGGCTGAAGCTTTCTTT
>-|TRBJ1-3|-|TRBV10-3
CAISEFGSVGNTIYF
TGTGCCATCAGTGAGTTCGGCTCTGTTGGAAACACCATATATTTT
>-|TRBJ1-4|-|TRBV28
CASSLTGASNEKLFF
TGTGCCAGCAGTTTAACGGGGGCCTCTAATGAAAAACTGTTTTTT
>-|TRBJ2-5|-|TRBV6-5
CASSYSPWSGTQYF
TGTGCCAGCAGTTACTCCCCGTGGTCGGGGACCCAGTACTTC
>-|TRBJ1-2|-|TRBV4-1
CASSQDPQAIYGYTF
TGCGCCAGCAGCCAAGATCCACAAGCCATCTATGGCTACACCTTC
>-|TRBJ1-5|-|TRBV2
CASKAGDQPQHF
TGTGCCAGCAAGGCAGGGGATCAGCCCCAGCATTTT
>-|TRBJ2-5|-|TRBV14
CASSQGSGASYQETQYF
TGTGCCAGCAGCCAAGGGTCCGGGGCTAGCTATCAAGAGACCCAGTACTTC
>-|TRBJ2-3|once|TRBV7-9
CASSLVNRVGTDTQYF
TGTGCCAGCAGCTTAGTAAACAGGGTGGGCACAGATACGCAGTATTTT
>-|TRBJ1-4|once|TRBV30
CAWSPLNEKLFF
TGTGCCTGGAGTCCGTTAAATGAAAAACTGTTTTTT
>-|TRBJ1-1|-|TRBV19
CASSMRGGTEAFF
TGTGCCAGTAGTATGCGAGGAGGCACTGAAGCTTTCTTT
>TRBD2|TRBJ2-5|-|TRBV7-8
CASSTRTVTSGGRETQYF
TGTGCCAGCAGCACGCGGACTGTGACTAGCGGGGGGAGGGAGACCCAGTACTTC
>-|TRBJ1-4|-|TRBV27
CASSLLHGNEKLFF
TGTGCCAGCAGCCTCTTGCATGGGAATGAAAAACTGTTTTTT
>-|TRBJ1-4|-|TRBV18
CASTPREGDEKLFF
TGTGCCAGCACCCCCCGTGAGGGGGATGAAAAACTGTTTTTT
>TRBD2|TRBJ2-3|-|TRBV11-2
CASSLPELAGTDTQYF
TGTGCCAGCAGCCTCCCCGAACTAGCGGGCACAGATACGCAGTATTTT
>-|TRBJ1-2|-|TRBV5-1
CASSVDSYYGYTF
TGCGCCAGCAGCGTGGACAGCTACTATGGCTACACCTTC
>TRBD2|TRBJ2-3|-|TRBV11-3
CASSLRGLAGLTDTQYF
TGTGCCAGCAGCTTGAGAGGACTAGCGGGGCTCACAGATACGCAGTATTTT